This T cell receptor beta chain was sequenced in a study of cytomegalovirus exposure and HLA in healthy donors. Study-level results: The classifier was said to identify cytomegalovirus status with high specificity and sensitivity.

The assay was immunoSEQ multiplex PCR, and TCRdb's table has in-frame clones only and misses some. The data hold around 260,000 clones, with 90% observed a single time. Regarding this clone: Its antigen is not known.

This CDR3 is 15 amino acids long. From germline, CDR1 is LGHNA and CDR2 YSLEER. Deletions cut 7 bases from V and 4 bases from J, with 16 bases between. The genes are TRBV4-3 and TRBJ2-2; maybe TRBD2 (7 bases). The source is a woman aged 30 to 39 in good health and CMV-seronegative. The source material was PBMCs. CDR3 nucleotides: TGCGCCAGCACACACGGGGGGCTGGCCACCGGGGAGCTGTTTTTT. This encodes CASTHGGLATGELFF.